These 26 T cell receptor beta chains share one sample of origin, sequenced in a study of vaccination and CD4 T cells after COVID-19. Sequenced with the Oncomine TCR Beta short-read assay was DNA taken from cultured CD4+ T cells. Using its own MiXCR run on the PCR reads, TCRdb lists one record per CDR3 protein. Of fewer than 30,000 distinct CDR3 sequences listed, more than 25% are singletons. These receptors' targets are unknown. Time point described: late sampling 161 to 241 days after vaccination in three convalescent patients. Treatment here: approximately nine-day PBMC culture with coronavirus spike peptide pools or control peptides (ViraFEST assay). The material sequenced was CD4+ T cells from blood, cultured in vitro, taken about 7 months after SARS-CoV-2 vaccination. The receptor set was obtained from a human donor who had recovered from COVID-19.

The chain carries TRBV23-1 and TRBJ2-7; the D is unclear. TRBV23-1 is marked as an open reading frame, function uncertain. The CDR3 has 13 residues. Trimming took 7 bases from V and 5 from J, leaving 15 bases between them. The CDR3 here is CASKISAFNEQYF. CDR3 nucleotide sequence: TGCGCCAGCAAGATCAGTGCTTTCAACGAGCAGTACTTC.

This chain links TRBV28 with TRBJ1-2; TRBD1 matches 12 bases. The CDR3 has 15 amino acids. CDR1 MDHEN and CDR2 SYDVKM come from the germline V gene. Unmatched junction bases numbered 5, after V lost 4 bases and J lost 5 bases. DNA for the CDR3: TGTGCCAGCAGTTCCACGGGACAGGGGGCATATGGCTACACCTTC. This sequence encodes CASSSTGQGAYGYTF.

This chain uses TRBV29-1 with TRBJ1-2, with 7 bases that match TRBD1. This CDR3 has 14 amino acids. Germline V gives CDR1 SQVTM, CDR2 ANQGSEA. Losses at the gene ends were 1 base for V and 9 bases for J; bases not matched to a gene: 11. CDR3: CSVEATSGTVRYTF. The CDR3 bases are TGCAGCGTTGAAGCGACCTCCGGGACAGTCCGCTACACCTTC.

This clonotype was detected only a few times. This chain links TRBV20-1 with TRBJ2-1, with 9 bases identical to TRBD2. The V segment lost 6 bases and the J segment 2 bases; nucleotides outside the gene matches: 5. The germline V gene has CDR1 DFQATT and CDR2 SNEGSKA (reference sequence). There are 14 residues in the CDR3. CDR3 residues: CSAPGLATYNEQFF. The CDR3 DNA sequence: TGCAGTGCGCCGGGACTAGCCACCTACAATGAGCAGTTCTTC.

This clonotype was seen more than once but under ten times. The chain couples TRBV28 to TRBJ2-1; 9 positions match TRBD2. CDR1 is MDHEN, CDR2 SYDVKM, per germline. With V trimmed by 3 bases and J by 8 bases, 5 bases remained unmatched. The CDR3 covers 14 residues. CDR3 protein: CASSFLREGDEQFF. The CDR3 DNA follows: TGTGCCAGCAGTTTTTTGCGGGAGGGAGATGAGCAGTTCTTC.

The chain has TRBV7-8 and TRBJ2-7; 8 positions agree with TRBD1. V was pared by 5 bases and J by 4 bases, with 13 bases of the junction left unmatched. Germline lookup yields CDR1 SGHVS and CDR2 FQNEAQ. This CDR3 region has 16 residues. The CDR3 loop reads CASSPKRGQGTYEQYF. CDR3 DNA: TGTGCCAGCAGCCCGAAACGAGGACAGGGCACTTACGAGCAGTACTTC.

The chain carries TRBV10-3 and TRBJ2-3; no reliable D call. This CDR3 region has 15 residues. V lost 3 bases to trimming and J lost 0 bases, with 10 bases between them. CDR1 is ENHRY and CDR2 is SYGVKD in the germline V gene. The CDR3, as DNA: TGTGCCATCAGTGATATGGGATTTAGCACAGATACGCAGTATTTT. It encodes CAISDMGFSTDTQYF.

The rearrangement uses TRBV7-8 and TRBJ1-5; 7 bases line up with TRBD1. The CDR3 is 15 residues long. Trimming took 5 bases from V and 3 from J; bases not matched to a gene: 7. Germline V gene lookup returns CDR1 SGHVS and CDR2 FQNEAQ. CDR3 loop: CASSLQQGNNQPQHF. The CDR3 nucleotides are TGTGCCAGCAGCCTCCAACAGGGGAACAATCAGCCCCAGCATTTT.

This chain uses TRBV6-5 with TRBJ2-5, with unresolved D. The ends were cut back, 4 bases at V and 1 base at J, with 7 bases in the middle. CDR1 is MNHEY and CDR2 is SVGAGI in the germline V gene. The CDR3 extends over 13 amino acids. CDR3 sequence: CASSSEIQETQYF. The CDR3 DNA is TGTGCCAGCAGTTCGGAGATCCAAGAGACCCAGTACTTC.

CDR3 in amino acids: CATSDAGLAGDYEQFF. Written as DNA, the CDR3 is TGTGCCACCAGTGATGCAGGACTAGCGGGAGACTATGAGCAGTTCTTC. The chain has TRBV24-1 and TRBJ2-1, with 13 bases that match TRBD2. This CDR3 has 16 amino acids. Germline V gives CDR1 KGHDR, CDR2 SFDVKD. J gave up 8 bases and V 3 bases, and 6 bases lay outside the gene matches.

The table lists this clonotype with many counts. The V and J genes are TRBV20-1 and TRBJ1-5; no definite D call. The CDR3 has 12 residues. Germline values: CDR1 DFQATT, CDR2 SNEGSKA (reference sequence). Trimming took off 0 bases at V and 5 bases at J, with 5 bases between the two ends. The CDR3 protein is CSARDADQPQHF. Written as DNA, the CDR3 is TGCAGTGCTAGAGATGCAGATCAGCCCCAGCATTTT.

The chain employs TRBV7-2 and TRBJ2-3, with TRBD2 matching over 8 bases. After removal of 1 base from V and 6 bases from J, the junction contained 3 bases not matched to a gene. The CDR3 spans 14 residues. Germline assignment: CDR1 SGHTA and CDR2 FQGNSA. CDR3 nucleotide sequence: TGTGCCAGCAGCTTAGAGCGGGAGCGTGATACGCAGTATTTT. Translated: CASSLERERDTQYF.

This chain links TRBV29-1 with TRBJ2-7; 12 nucleotides match TRBD2. CDR1 is SQVTM and CDR2 is ANQGSEA in the germline V gene. The CDR3 loop spans 14 amino acids. After removal of 4 bases from V and 7 bases from J, the junction contained 8 bases not matched to a gene. The CDR3 spells CSVVRLAGVGEQYF. CDR3 sequence (DNA): TGCAGCGTTGTTAGACTAGCGGGAGTTGGTGAGCAGTACTTC.

The sample holds a few counts of this clonotype. The V and J genes are TRBV20-1 and TRBJ2-5; 9 bases match TRBD1. CDR1 is DFQATT and CDR2 is SNEGSKA in the germline V gene (reference sequence). With 1 base clipped from V and 4 bases from J, the junction kept 7 bases outside the gene matches. The CDR3 runs 15 residues. DNA for the CDR3: TGCAGTGCTAGAGTTGGGGACAGGGAAGGAGAGACCCAGTACTTC. Its translation: CSARVGDREGETQYF.

The chain recombines TRBV20-1 with TRBJ2-7; 15 bases line up with TRBD2. This CDR3 region has 17 residues. Looked up from germline, CDR1 is DFQATT and CDR2 is SNEGSKA (reference sequence). V trimming: 3 bases; J trimming: 1 base; junction bases outside the gene matches: 7. The CDR3: CSARGLAGGLLSYEQYF. The DNA for the CDR3 is TGCAGTGCTAGGGGACTAGCGGGAGGTCTACTTTCCTACGAGCAGTACTTC.

This clonotype appeared a few times. The chain joins TRBV20-1 to TRBJ2-7, with TRBD1 matching over 8 bases. Trimming took 7 bases from V and 6 from J; bases not matched to a gene: 14. The V gene's germline CDR1 is DFQATT and CDR2 SNEGSKA (reference sequence). This CDR3 region has 14 residues. The CDR3 coding sequence is TGCAGTGTCAAACCCGGGGACAGGAAGGGCGAGCAGTACTTC. As protein: CSVKPGDRKGEQYF.

This clonotype turned up a few times. This chain uses TRBV20-1 with TRBJ2-7; 9 bases are shared with TRBD1. Germline lookup yields CDR1 DFQATT and CDR2 SNEGSKA (reference sequence). J lost 3 bases, V lost 3 bases, and 6 bases had no gene match. This CDR3 is 14 amino acids long. The CDR3 DNA reads as TGCAGTGCTAGTAAACAGGGGGCCAACTACGAGCAGTACTTC. Translated: CSASKQGANYEQYF.

The chain employs TRBV4-1 and TRBJ1-6; D ambiguous. The germline V gene has CDR1 MGHRA and CDR2 YSYEKL. There are 15 residues in the CDR3. V gave up 1 base and J gave up 5 bases, with 9 bases separating them. The CDR3 spells CASSQATRDNSPLHF. For the CDR3, the DNA is TGCGCCAGCAGCCAAGCGACACGGGATAATTCACCCCTCCACTTT.

There are a few counts of this clonotype. This chain joins TRBV6-2 or TRBV6-3 and TRBJ2-7, with 7 bases aligning to TRBD1. This CDR3 has 12 amino acids. Germline values: CDR1 MNHEY, CDR2 SVGEGT. The V gene end was trimmed by 5 bases and the J gene end by 7 bases; junction bases not matched to a gene: 5. The CDR3 region has the DNA TGTGCCAGCAGTCTGACAGGGCGGGAGCAGTACTTC. Translation gives CASSLTGREQYF.

This clonotype showed up just a few times. The chain has TRBV20-1 and TRBJ1-1; TRBD1 is a possible D gene (6 bases). Germline CDR1 is DFQATT and CDR2 is SNEGSKA (reference sequence). V lost 5 bases to trimming and J lost 7 bases, with 17 bases between them. The CDR3 runs to 13 residues. The CDR3 DNA reads TGCAGTGCTCCAGCCAGGGGAAGGGATGAAGCTTTCTTT. Encoded protein: CSAPARGRDEAFF.

V is TRBV7-8 and J is TRBJ2-1; a weak D match, TRBD2 (6 bases). This CDR3 has 12 residues. Germline loops: CDR1 SGHVS, CDR2 FQNEAQ. The germline V and J ends were trimmed by 4 bases and 8 bases, with 9 bases remaining between them. CDR3 protein: CASSSSGDEQFF. CDR3 in DNA: TGTGCCAGCAGCTCCTCGGGGGATGAGCAGTTCTTC.

The rearrangement links TRBV7-8 to TRBJ2-1; TRBD2 is a possible D gene (7 bases). Trimming removed 2 bases from V and 3 bases from J, with 11 bases in between. Germline values: CDR1 SGHVS, CDR2 FQNEAQ. The CDR3 has 15 residues. CDR3 residues: CASSLWGGSYNEQFF. DNA for the CDR3: TGTGCCAGCAGCTTATGGGGGGGCAGCTACAATGAGCAGTTCTTC.

This clonotype was observed a few times. V gene TRBV15 combines with J gene TRBJ2-7; 7 bases are shared with TRBD2. The V gene's germline CDR1 is LNHNV and CDR2 YYDKDF (reference sequence). The CDR3 has 14 amino acids. V was pared by 0 bases and J by 4 bases, with 3 bases of the junction left unmatched. CDR3 sequence: CATSREGGGYEQYF. The CDR3 DNA reads as TGTGCCACCAGCAGAGAGGGGGGGGGGTACGAGCAGTACTTC.

V gene TRBV6-1 combines with J gene TRBJ2-7; tentative D call: TRBD2 (5 bases). The CDR3 is made up of 15 amino acids. Trimming removed 8 bases from V and 5 bases from J, with 22 bases in between. Germline V gene data show CDR1 as MNHNS and CDR2 as SASEGT. The CDR3 protein is CASGKVTGFGNEQYF. As DNA, the CDR3 is TGTGCCAGCGGAAAAGTGACTGGGTTCGGGAACGAGCAGTACTTC.

This clonotype is medium-sized within its sample. The chain links TRBV6-1 to TRBJ2-5; no definite D call. The ends were cut back, 2 bases at V and 5 bases at J, with 15 bases in the middle. From germline, CDR1 is MNHNS and CDR2 SASEGT. The CDR3 contains 15 residues. DNA of the CDR3: TGTGCCAGCAGTGAACGGAGTGACGGTCGGGAGACCCAGTACTTC. Its translation is CASSERSDGRETQYF.

V usage is TRBV5-1 and J usage is TRBJ1-1; 7 bases align to TRBD1. The CDR3 is 14 residues long. CDR1 is SGHRS and CDR2 is YFSETQ in the germline V gene. With V trimmed by 5 bases and J by 0 bases, 4 bases remained unmatched. CDR3 sequence (DNA): TGCGCCAGCAGGGAGGGGGCGATGAACACTGAAGCTTTCTTT. Residues: CASREGAMNTEAFF.